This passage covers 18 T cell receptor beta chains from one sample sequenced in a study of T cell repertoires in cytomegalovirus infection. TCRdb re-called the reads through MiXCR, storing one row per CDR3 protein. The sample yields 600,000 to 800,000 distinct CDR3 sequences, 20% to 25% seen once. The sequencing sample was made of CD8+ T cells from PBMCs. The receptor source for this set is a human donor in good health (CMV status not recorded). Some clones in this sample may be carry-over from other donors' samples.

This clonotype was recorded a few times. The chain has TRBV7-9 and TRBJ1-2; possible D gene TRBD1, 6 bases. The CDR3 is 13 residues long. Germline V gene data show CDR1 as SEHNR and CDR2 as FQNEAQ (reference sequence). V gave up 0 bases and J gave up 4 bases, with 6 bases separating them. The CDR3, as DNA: TGTGCCAGCAGCTTAGCGGACAGCTATGGCTACACCTTC. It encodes CASSLADSYGYTF.

CDR3 in DNA: TGTGCCAGCAGTGGGCGGGGGGGAGAGCAGTTCTTC. Translation gives CASSGRGGEQFF. The chain recombines TRBV2 with TRBJ2-1, with TRBD2 matching over 9 bases. J lost 10 bases, V lost 4 bases, and 2 bases had no gene match. Germline V gives CDR1 SNHLY, CDR2 FYNNEI. This CDR3 spans 12 amino acids.

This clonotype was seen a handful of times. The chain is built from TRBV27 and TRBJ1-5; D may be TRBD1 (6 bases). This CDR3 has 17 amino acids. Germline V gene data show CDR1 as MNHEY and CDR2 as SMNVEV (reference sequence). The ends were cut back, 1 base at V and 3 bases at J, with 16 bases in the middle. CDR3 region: CASSLFFTGTTNQPQHF. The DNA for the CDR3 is TGTGCCAGCAGTTTATTTTTCACAGGGACCACCAATCAGCCCCAGCATTTT.

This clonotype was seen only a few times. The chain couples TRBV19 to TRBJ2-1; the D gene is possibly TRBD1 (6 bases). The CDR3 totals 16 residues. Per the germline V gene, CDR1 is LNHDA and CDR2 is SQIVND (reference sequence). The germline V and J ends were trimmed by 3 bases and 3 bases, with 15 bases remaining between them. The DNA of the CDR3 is TGTGCCAGTAGTATGGGGGACACCCGATACTACAATGAGCAGTTCTTC. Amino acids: CASSMGDTRYYNEQFF. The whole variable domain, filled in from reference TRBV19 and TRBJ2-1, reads DGGITQSPKYLFRKEGQNVTLSCEQNLNHDAMYWYRQDPGQGLRLIYYSQIVNDFQKGDIAEGYSVSREKKESFPLTVTSAQKNPTAFYLCASSMGDTRYYNEQFFGPGTRLTVL.

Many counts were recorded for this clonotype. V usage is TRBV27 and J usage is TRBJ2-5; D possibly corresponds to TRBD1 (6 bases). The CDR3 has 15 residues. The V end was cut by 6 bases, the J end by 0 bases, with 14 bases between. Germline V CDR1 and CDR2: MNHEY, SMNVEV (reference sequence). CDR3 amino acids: CASSRRQDHQETQYF. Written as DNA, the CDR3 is TGTGCCAGCAGCCGCCGACAGGACCACCAAGAGACCCAGTACTTC.

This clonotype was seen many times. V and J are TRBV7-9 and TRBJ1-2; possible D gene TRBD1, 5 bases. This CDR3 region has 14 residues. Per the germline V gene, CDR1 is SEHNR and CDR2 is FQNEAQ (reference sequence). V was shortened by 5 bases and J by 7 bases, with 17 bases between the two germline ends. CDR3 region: CASSRDGLNGGYTF. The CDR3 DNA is TGTGCCAGCAGCCGGGACGGCCTCAATGGTGGCTACACCTTC.

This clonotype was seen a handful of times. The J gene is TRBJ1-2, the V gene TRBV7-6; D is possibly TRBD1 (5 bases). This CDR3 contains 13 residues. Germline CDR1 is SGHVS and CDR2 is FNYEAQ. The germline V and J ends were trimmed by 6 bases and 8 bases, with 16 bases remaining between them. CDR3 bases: TGTGCCAGCAGTCGTCCAGGGAGCCGGGGCTACACCTTC. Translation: CASSRPGSRGYTF.

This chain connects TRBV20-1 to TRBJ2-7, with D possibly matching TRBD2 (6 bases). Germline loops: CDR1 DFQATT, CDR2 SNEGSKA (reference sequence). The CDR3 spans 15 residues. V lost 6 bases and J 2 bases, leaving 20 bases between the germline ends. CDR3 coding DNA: TGCAGTGCCTTAATAACGGGGGTAACCACCTACGAGCAGTACGTC. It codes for CSALITGVTTYEQYV.

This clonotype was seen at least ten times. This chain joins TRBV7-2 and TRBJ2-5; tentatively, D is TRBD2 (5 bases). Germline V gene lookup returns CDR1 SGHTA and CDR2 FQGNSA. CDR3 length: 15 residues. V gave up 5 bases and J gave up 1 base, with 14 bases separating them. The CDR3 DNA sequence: TGTGCCAGCAGCCAATACGGGGTCCTCCAAGAGACCCAGTACTTC. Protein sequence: CASSQYGVLQETQYF.

The CDR3 reads CSARDREWNTEAFF. DNA for the CDR3: TGCAGTGCTAGAGATCGGGAATGGAACACTGAAGCTTTCTTT. V gene TRBV20-1 combines with J gene TRBJ1-1; D gene uncertain. V was clipped by 0 bases and J by 1 base, with 9 bases between them. In germline, CDR1 is DFQATT, CDR2 SNEGSKA (reference sequence). The CDR3 has 14 residues.

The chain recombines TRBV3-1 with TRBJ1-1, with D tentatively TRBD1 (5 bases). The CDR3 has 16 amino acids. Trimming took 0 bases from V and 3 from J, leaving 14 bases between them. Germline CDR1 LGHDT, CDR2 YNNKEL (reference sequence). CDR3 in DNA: TGTGCCAGCAGCCAAGATGTTGGGGACTGGGACACTGAAGCTTTCTTT. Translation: CASSQDVGDWDTEAFF.

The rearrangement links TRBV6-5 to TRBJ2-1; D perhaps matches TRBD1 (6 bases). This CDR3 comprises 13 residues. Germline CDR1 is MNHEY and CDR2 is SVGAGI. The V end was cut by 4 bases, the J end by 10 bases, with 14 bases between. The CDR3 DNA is TGTGCCAGCAGTTTAACAACAGGGTTGGAGCAGTTCTTC. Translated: CASSLTTGLEQFF.

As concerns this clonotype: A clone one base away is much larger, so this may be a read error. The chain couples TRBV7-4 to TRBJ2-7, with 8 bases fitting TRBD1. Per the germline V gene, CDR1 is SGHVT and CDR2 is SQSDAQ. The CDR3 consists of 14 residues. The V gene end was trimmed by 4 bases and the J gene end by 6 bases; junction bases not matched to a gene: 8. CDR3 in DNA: TGTGCCAGCAGCTCCTCGGGACAGGAGGGCGAGCAGTACTTC. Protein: CASSSSGQEGEQYF.

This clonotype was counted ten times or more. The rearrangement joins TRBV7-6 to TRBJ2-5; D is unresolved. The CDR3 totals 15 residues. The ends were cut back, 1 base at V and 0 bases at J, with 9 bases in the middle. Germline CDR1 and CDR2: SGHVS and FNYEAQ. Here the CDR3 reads CASSLVRADQETQYF. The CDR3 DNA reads TGTGCCAGCAGCTTAGTAAGGGCAGACCAAGAGACCCAGTACTTC.

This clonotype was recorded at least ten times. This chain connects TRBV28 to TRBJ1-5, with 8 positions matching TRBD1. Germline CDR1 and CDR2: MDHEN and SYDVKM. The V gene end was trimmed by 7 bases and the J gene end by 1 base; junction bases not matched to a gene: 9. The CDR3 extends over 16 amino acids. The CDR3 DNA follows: TGTGCCAGCACCAAACTCCGGGACAGGAGCAATCAGCCCCAGCATTTT. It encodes CASTKLRDRSNQPQHF.

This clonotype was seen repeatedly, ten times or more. The CDR3: CASSLAFRGSPTDTQYF. The CDR3 bases are TGTGCCAGCAGCTTAGCGTTCCGGGGGAGCCCCACAGATACGCAGTATTTT. This chain joins TRBV7-6 and TRBJ2-3; perhaps TRBD2 as D (6 bases). V lost 0 bases to trimming and J lost 2 bases, with 15 bases between them. The CDR3 has 17 amino acids. Looked up from germline, CDR1 is SGHVS and CDR2 is FNYEAQ. Combining the CDR3 with reference TRBV7-6 and TRBJ2-3 gives the whole variable domain GAGVSQSPRYKVTKRGQDVALRCDPISGHVSLYWYRQALGQGPEFLTYFNYEAQQDKSGLPNDRFSAERPEGSISTLTIQRTEQRDSAMYRCASSLAFRGSPTDTQYFGPGTRLTVL.

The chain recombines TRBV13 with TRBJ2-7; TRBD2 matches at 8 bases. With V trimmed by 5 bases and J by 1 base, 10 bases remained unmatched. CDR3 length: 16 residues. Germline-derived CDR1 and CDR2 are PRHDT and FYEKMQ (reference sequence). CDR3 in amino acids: CASSNGGGGRSYEQYV. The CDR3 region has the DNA TGTGCCAGCAGCAACGGAGGAGGCGGGAGGTCCTACGAGCAGTACGTC.

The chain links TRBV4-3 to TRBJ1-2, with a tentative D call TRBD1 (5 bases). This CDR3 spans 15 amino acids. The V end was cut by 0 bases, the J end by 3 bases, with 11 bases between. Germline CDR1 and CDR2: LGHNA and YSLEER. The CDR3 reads CASSQDGGNHYGYTF. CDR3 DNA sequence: TGCGCCAGCAGCCAAGATGGGGGGAACCACTATGGCTACACCTTC.